Listed below are T cell receptor beta chains from one sample, sequenced in a study of T cell changes during pregnancy in multiple sclerosis. Only in-frame clones appear in the TCRdb table, and some are missing; sequencing was by immunoSEQ multiplex PCR. This sample has some 46,000 clones; 80% to 95% occur once, and the top ten carry 0.39%. The source material was CD4+ T cells from peripheral blood mononuclear cells, sampled after pregnancy. These receptors came from a female donor with multiple sclerosis, enrolled in a pregnancy study. The CDR3 runs from the conserved cysteine through the conserved F or W. The D gene is left open where the match is weak. Clone size is stated in some rows and not others, as once, few, many or a class when expanded.

V,J,size,D,DNA,CDR3
TRBV27,TRBJ2-7,.,.,TGTGCCAGCAGTTTTTCCGGCGGGAAACCCTACGAGCAGTACTTC,CASSFSGGKPYEQYF
TRBV29-1,TRBJ1-1,once,TRBD1,TGCAGCGCCGGACAGGGGAAGGGCACTGAAGCTTTCTTT,CSAGQGKGTEAFF
TRBV2,TRBJ2-7,once,.,TGTGCCAGCAGTGTTGGCGGCGGACTAACCTACGAGCAGTACTTC,CASSVGGGLTYEQYF
TRBV6-5,TRBJ2-1,once,.,TGTGCCAGCAGTTACGAACAGGGTGGTGAGCAGTTCTTC,CASSYEQGGEQFF
TRBV6-5,TRBJ2-2,.,TRBD1,TGTGCCAGCAGGCTCGGCAGGGGGTTGGCCGGGGAGCTGTTTTTT,CASRLGRGLAGELFF
TRBV5-1,TRBJ2-4,.,TRBD1,TGCGCCAGCAGCACCCAGACAGGGGCCAAAAACATTCAGTACTTC,CASSTQTGAKNIQYF
TRBV5-1,TRBJ2-3,.,TRBD1,TGCGCCAGCAGCTTGGGGGGACAGGGCACAGATACGCAGTATTTT,CASSLGGQGTDTQYF
TRBV7-2,TRBJ1-2,.,TRBD1,TGTGCCAGCAGCCGGGGGACAGGGAGTATTTCGTCTAACTATGGCTACACCTTC,CASSRGTGSISSNYGYTF
TRBV5-8,TRBJ2-3,.,.,TGTGCCAGCAGCGGCCCGGACTGGAACACAGATACGCAGTATTTT,CASSGPDWNTDTQYF
TRBV18,TRBJ1-1,.,TRBD1,TGTGCCAGCTCACCAACAAAGCAGGGGGCTACTGAAGCTTTCTTT,CASSPTKQGATEAFF
TRBV5-5,TRBJ2-7,.,.,TGTGCCAGCAGCTTTAGAGCAGGGGAAGGTGACGAGCAGTACTTC,CASSFRAGEGDEQYF
TRBV5-4,TRBJ2-7,.,.,TGTGCCAGCAGATTGCAGGGGGGCCCCTACGAGCAGTACTTC,CASRLQGGPYEQYF
TRBV6-6,TRBJ1-2,.,.,TGTGCCAGCAGTTACTCGGGGCAACCAAACTATGGCTACACCTTC,CASSYSGQPNYGYTF
TRBV7-7,TRBJ1-1,.,.,TGTGCCAGCAGTAAGGACAGTAACACTGAAGCTTTCTTT,CASSKDSNTEAFF
TRBV9,TRBJ2-7,.,TRBD2,TGTGCCAGCAGCGTATCGGGACTAGGATTCTACGAGCAGTACTTC,CASSVSGLGFYEQYF
TRBV2,TRBJ2-2,.,.,TGTGCCAGCAGTGAATCGAGGGAGGCCGGGGAGCTGTTTTTT,CASSESREAGELFF
TRBV18,TRBJ2-1,.,TRBD2,TGTGCCAGCTCACTACTCCGACTAGCGGACTTCTACAATGAGCAGTTCTTC,CASSLLRLADFYNEQFF
TRBV6-1,TRBJ1-5,.,.,TGTGCCAGCAGTGAACGAGGACAGACAGGCGGTCAGCCCCAGCATTTT,CASSERGQTGGQPQHF
TRBV5-1,TRBJ2-3,.,TRBD2,TGCGCCAGCAGCTTCCTAGCGGGAGGGCCCACAGATACGCAGTATTTT,CASSFLAGGPTDTQYF
TRBV6-5,TRBJ1-2,.,TRBD1,TGTGCCAGCAGTTACGATGCCGGGACAGGGGCCGGCTACACCTTC,CASSYDAGTGAGYTF
TRBV7-2,TRBJ1-1,.,.,TGTGCCAGCAGCTTAGATGGGGGGGAGGCTTTCTTT,CASSLDGGEAFF
TRBV28,TRBJ1-2,.,.,TGTGCCAGCAGTTCAAAAATCGGCTACACCTTC,CASSSKIGYTF
TRBV19,TRBJ2-7,.,TRBD1,TGTGCCAGTAGTAGAGGCCGGGACAGGCCATCCTACGAGCAGTACTTC,CASSRGRDRPSYEQYF
TRBV12-5,TRBJ2-7,.,.,TGTGCTAGTGGCGTGGGCGGGGCCTTTGCGGAGCAGTACTTC,CASGVGGAFAEQYF
TRBV18,TRBJ2-1,.,.,TGTGCCAGCTCACCTCGCGAGGGCGAGCAGTTCTTC,CASSPREGEQFF
TRBV7-9,TRBJ1-4,.,.,TGTGCCAGCAGCAGGAACCCGGCGGGCAGCGCTTATAATGAAAAACTGTTTTTT,CASSRNPAGSAYNEKLFF
TRBV6-5,TRBJ2-3,.,.,TGTGCCAGCAGTTACTCTCGTGGGGCTAGCACAGATACGCAGTATTTT,CASSYSRGASTDTQYF
TRBV9,TRBJ2-5,.,.,TGTGCCAGCAGCGTATCGTACCAAGAGACCCAGTACTTC,CASSVSYQETQYF
TRBV5-1,TRBJ2-3,.,.,TGCGCCAGCAGCTCGAGCACAGATACGCAGTATTTT,CASSSSTDTQYF
TRBV12-5,TRBJ1-1,.,.,TGTGCTAGTGGTTTGGTCCTGGGCAGATTTAACACTGAAGCTTTCTTT,CASGLVLGRFNTEAFF
TRBV19,TRBJ1-2,.,.,TGTGCCAGTAGTATAATCACAGGCAACTATGGCTACACCTTC,CASSIITGNYGYTF
TRBV19,TRBJ1-5,.,.,TGTGCCAGTTCCAAGGGGCAGGGTCAGCCCCAGCATTTT,CASSKGQGQPQHF
TRBV6-6,TRBJ1-3,.,TRBD1,TGTGCCAGCAGCTCCGGGACAGGGGTTTCTGGAAACACCATATATTTT,CASSSGTGVSGNTIYF
TRBV6-5,TRBJ2-7,.,TRBD2,TGTGCCAGCAGTTACGCCGTAAAACGGGGGGCCTACGAGCAGTACTTC,CASSYAVKRGAYEQYF
TRBV27,TRBJ2-5,.,.,TGTGCCAGCTCCCACGGAGGGCCCGGAGAGACCCAGTACTTC,CASSHGGPGETQYF
TRBV19,TRBJ2-1,.,TRBD2,TGTGCCAGTAGTCCATTAGCGGGTAGCTCCTACAATGAGCAGTTCTTC,CASSPLAGSSYNEQFF
TRBV18,TRBJ2-4,.,.,TGTGCCAGCTCACCTACAGCTCCCATAGCCAAAAACATTCAGTACTTC,CASSPTAPIAKNIQYF
TRBV6-1,TRBJ2-7,.,TRBD1,TGTGCCAGCACTCTGTTGGGGACAGGCCCCTACGAGCAGTACTTC,CASTLLGTGPYEQYF
TRBV28,TRBJ1-3,.,TRBD1,TGTGCCAGCAGTCTATGGCCCAGGGGGCCTGGAAACACCATATATTTT,CASSLWPRGPGNTIYF
TRBV28,TRBJ2-7,.,TRBD1,TGTGCCAGCAGTTTATGGGGAGGGGGACAGGGCCTTCGCGAGCAGTACTTC,CASSLWGGGQGLREQYF
TRBV5-5,TRBJ2-3,few,TRBD2,TGTGCCAGCAGCGCGCCCGGGACTAGCGTCGGAGATACGCAGTATTTT,CASSAPGTSVGDTQYF
TRBV19,TRBJ2-3,.,.,TGTGCCAGTAGTGCGGCGGGGCTCACAGATACGCAGTATTTT,CASSAAGLTDTQYF
TRBV19,TRBJ2-1,.,.,TGTGCCAGTAGATATAGGGGCGGAGGGATAAACAATGAGCAGTTCTTC,CASRYRGGGINNEQFF
TRBV10-3,TRBJ1-1,.,.,TGTGCCATCAGTGAGTCGATTCTTCTCCGGCCCAGGGAAGCTTTCTTT,CAISESILLRPREAFF
TRBV5-5,TRBJ1-4,once,TRBD1,TGTGCCAGCAGAGCCGACAGGGTGGGGACTAATGAAAAACTGTTTTTT,CASRADRVGTNEKLFF
TRBV18,TRBJ2-1,.,TRBD2,TGTGCCAGCTCAACGACTAGCACCACCTACAATGAGCAGTTCTTC,CASSTTSTTYNEQFF
TRBV19,TRBJ2-7,.,.,TGTGCCAGTAGTATATTCGGGGCAGGGGGGACCTACGAGCAGTACTTC,CASSIFGAGGTYEQYF
TRBV6-6,TRBJ2-7,.,TRBD2,TGTGCCAGCAGCGACCGGACTAGCGGGAGGGGGTACGAGCAGTACTTC,CASSDRTSGRGYEQYF
TRBV27,TRBJ2-5,.,.,TGTGCCAGCAGTTTACGGGGGGCAGGCATCCAAGAGACCCAGTACTTC,CASSLRGAGIQETQYF
TRBV21-1,TRBJ2-3,.,.,TGTGCCAGCACCTTTCTGGACAGGGTCGGGCCAGATACGCAGTATTTT,CASTFLDRVGPDTQYF
TRBV5-4,TRBJ2-1,once,TRBD2,TGTGCCAGCAGCTTGAATAGCGGGAGGTTTAGAAATGAGCAGTTCTTC,CASSLNSGRFRNEQFF
TRBV5-1,TRBJ2-5,.,TRBD1,TGCGCCAGCAGCAAGGACAGGGCGGAAGAGACCCAGTACTTC,CASSKDRAEETQYF
TRBV6-5,TRBJ2-3,.,.,TGTGCCAGCAGTTATGGCGGGGCTAGCACAGATACGCAGTATTTT,CASSYGGASTDTQYF
TRBV5-1,TRBJ2-1,.,TRBD2,TGCGCCAGCAGCTTGGCCCCAGCGGGAGCATACAATGAGCAGTTCTTC,CASSLAPAGAYNEQFF
TRBV6-6,TRBJ2-6,.,.,TGTGCCAGCAGCGCGACTTATGCCAACGTCCTGACTTTC,CASSATYANVLTF
TRBV30,TRBJ1-2,.,.,TGTGCCTGGAGTGCCGGGTTCAACTATGGCTACACCTTC,CAWSAGFNYGYTF